This entry is about one TCR beta chain. The antigen is undetermined. Vbeta (60) and Jbeta (13) primers were used in the PCR. TCRdb's copy holds only in-frame clones and misses some; the assay was immunoSEQ multiplex PCR. The sample lists roughly 150,000 clones, 60% to 85% seen once, with 13% in the top ten. CDR3 length: 14 amino acids. Deletions cut 5 bases from V and 1 base from J, with 10 bases between. CDR1 is SGHTA and CDR2 is FQGNSA in the germline V gene. This specimen comes from a study of cytomegalovirus exposure and HLA in healthy donors. Notes on the study in general: In a later analysis, specific HLA alleles were associated with around 17,000 TCR beta sequences at a 0.05 false discovery rate. For most subjects, TCR beta sequences were reported to predict HLA-A and HLA-B alleles with accuracy. TRBV6-2, TRBV6-3 and some other V segments were unresolvable in 87-base-pair reads. CMV serostatus alone was available as immune exposure information.

The specimen sequenced was PBMCs. This TCR was sampled from a middle-aged man in good health and CMV-seropositive. The chain joins TRBV7-2 to TRBJ2-3, with a weak D call TRBD2 (5 bases). The CDR3: CASSQQRRTDTQYF. The DNA of the CDR3 is TGTGCCAGCAGCCAGCAGCGGCGCACAGATACGCAGTATTTT. Full variable domain (outside the CDR3, taken from reference TRBV7-2 and TRBJ2-3): GAGVSQSPSNKVTEKGKDVELRCDPISGHTALYWYRQSLGQGLEFLIYFQGNSAPDKSGLPSDRFSAERTGGSVSTLTIQRTQQEDSAVYLCASSQQRRTDTQYFGPGTRLTVL.